The rows below give T cell receptor beta chains drawn from one sample of a study of T cell responses to AZD1222 COVID-19 vaccine. Assay used: immunoSEQ multiplex PCR; TCRdb lists only in-frame clones, some missing. The repertoire holds around 140,000 clones, with around 90% as singletons. Sequencing used peripheral blood, obtained 28 days after the second dose of the MenACWY control vaccine. The receptors here all came from an adult who received the MenACWY meningococcal vaccine as a control. Each CDR3 is given with its conserved first and last residue. The order of the fields is CDR3 length, D gene, J gene, clone size, V gene, CDR3 DNA, CDR3 protein. A D gene is named only where the DNA matches it firmly. Where a row states a size, it is once, few, many or the class of an expanded clone; other rows omit it.

length: 13; D: NA; J: TRBJ1-4; size: NA; V: TRBV18; DNA: TGTGCCAGCTCGAGAGCAGGGGATGAAAAACTGTTTTTT; CDR3: CASSRAGDEKLFF
length: 14; D: NA; J: TRBJ1-6; size: NA; V: TRBV28; DNA: TGTGCCAGCAGCCCGACTGGGCTGGGTTCACCCCTCCACTTT; CDR3: CASSPTGLGSPLHF
length: 11; D: TRBD1; J: TRBJ2-5; size: NA; V: TRBV20-1; DNA: TGCAGCGATACAGGGGAAGAGACCCAGTACTTC; CDR3: CSDTGEETQYF
length: 12; D: NA; J: TRBJ2-7; size: NA; V: TRBV11-3; DNA: TGTGCCAGCAGCCCGACTAGGAACGAGCAGTACTTC; CDR3: CASSPTRNEQYF
length: 14; D: NA; J: TRBJ1-6; size: NA; V: TRBV10-3; DNA: TGTGCCATCAAGGGGCAGGGTATTTATTCACCCCTCCACTTT; CDR3: CAIKGQGIYSPLHF
length: 16; D: TRBD1; J: TRBJ2-7; size: NA; V: TRBV19; DNA: TGTGCCAGTACCTCCTTAGGACAGGTAGAATCCTACGAGCAGTACTTC; CDR3: CASTSLGQVESYEQYF
length: 13; D: NA; J: TRBJ1-5; size: NA; V: TRBV5-5; DNA: TGTGCCAGCAGCTTGGTGGGTGATCAGCCCCAGCATTTT; CDR3: CASSLVGDQPQHF
length: 13; D: NA; J: TRBJ1-2; size: NA; V: TRBV29-1; DNA: TGCAGCGTGCCTCACTTGTGGAACTATGGCTACACCTTC; CDR3: CSVPHLWNYGYTF
length: 15; D: NA; J: TRBJ2-7; size: NA; V: TRBV11-3; DNA: TGTGCCAGCAGCTCGAGTCCCGGGACCTGGGCCGAGCAGTACTTC; CDR3: CASSSSPGTWAEQYF
length: 13; D: NA; J: TRBJ2-2; size: once; V: TRBV29-1; DNA: TGCGGTACGTCCAAGGGGGACGCCGGGGAGCTGTTTTTT; CDR3: CGTSKGDAGELFF
length: 14; D: NA; J: TRBJ1-4; size: NA; V: TRBV30; DNA: TGTGCCGGACAAACAGGGTCAACTAATGAAAAACTGTTTTTT; CDR3: CAGQTGSTNEKLFF
length: 13; D: NA; J: TRBJ1-6; size: few; V: TRBV5-6; DNA: TGTGCCAGCAGCTTGGATGTTAGCTCACCCCTCCACTTT; CDR3: CASSLDVSSPLHF
length: 10; D: NA; J: TRBJ2-7; size: NA; V: TRBV4-1; DNA: TGCGCCAGCGGAACCTACGAGCAGTACTTC; CDR3: CASGTYEQYF
length: 13; D: NA; J: TRBJ1-2; size: NA; V: TRBV7-2; DNA: TGTGCCAGCAGCCGCAGGGGATTAGGGGGCTACACCTTC; CDR3: CASSRRGLGGYTF
length: 15; D: NA; J: TRBJ1-3; size: NA; V: TRBV5-1; DNA: TGCGCCAGCAGCTTGGCCGGGGGGTCTGGAAACACCATATATTTT; CDR3: CASSLAGGSGNTIYF
length: 14; D: NA; J: TRBJ1-4; size: NA; V: TRBV28; DNA: TGTGCCAGCAGTTTAGGGGGGGCAGGGGAAAAACTGTTTTTT; CDR3: CASSLGGAGEKLFF
length: 14; D: NA; J: TRBJ1-3; size: once; V: TRBV19; DNA: TGTGCCAGTAGCCCGGGACACTCTGGAAACACCATATATTTT; CDR3: CASSPGHSGNTIYF
length: 14; D: NA; J: TRBJ2-2; size: NA; V: TRBV7-2; DNA: TGTGCCAGCAGCTTACTCGGGAACACCGGGGAGCTGTTTTTT; CDR3: CASSLLGNTGELFF
length: 8; D: NA; J: TRBJ1-4; size: NA; V: TRBV19; DNA: TGTGCCAGTACGAAACTGTTTTTT; CDR3: CASTKLFF
length: 14; D: NA; J: TRBJ2-7; size: NA; V: TRBV27; DNA: TGTGCCAGCAGTTCCTCAACCAAATCGGGGGAGCAGTACTTC; CDR3: CASSSSTKSGEQYF
length: 16; D: NA; J: TRBJ1-1; size: NA; V: TRBV5-1; DNA: TGCGCCAGCAGCTTCCGCACGGGACGGATGAACACTGAAGCTTTCTTT; CDR3: CASSFRTGRMNTEAFF
length: 11; D: NA; J: TRBJ1-1; size: NA; V: TRBV6-2/TRBV6-3; DNA: TGTGCCAGCAGTCGAAACACTGAAGCTTTCTTT; CDR3: CASSRNTEAFF
length: 12; D: NA; J: TRBJ2-7; size: NA; V: TRBV11-1; DNA: TGTGCCAGCAGCTCAGGGTCCCACGAGCAGTACTTC; CDR3: CASSSGSHEQYF
length: 19; D: TRBD2; J: TRBJ2-5; size: NA; V: TRBV7-9; DNA: TGTGCCAGCAGCTTACCCGAGCGGGGGCTAGCGGGAGTCCTGGAGACCCAGTACTTC; CDR3: CASSLPERGLAGVLETQYF
length: 13; D: NA; J: TRBJ2-1; size: NA; V: TRBV6-5; DNA: TGTGCCAGCGTTCACCCCCAAAACAATGAGCAGTTCTTC; CDR3: CASVHPQNNEQFF
length: 13; D: NA; J: TRBJ1-4; size: NA; V: TRBV14; DNA: TGTGCCAGCAGCCGTACGGACACCTTAAAACTGTTTTTT; CDR3: CASSRTDTLKLFF
length: 12; D: NA; J: TRBJ1-2; size: NA; V: TRBV5-5; DNA: TGTGCCAGCAGCTTGGATATGGATGGCTACACCTTC; CDR3: CASSLDMDGYTF
length: 14; D: NA; J: TRBJ1-1; size: NA; V: TRBV6-4; DNA: TGTGCCAGCAGTCCTCAACCGGGGGGCACTGAAGCTTTCTTT; CDR3: CASSPQPGGTEAFF
length: 17; D: TRBD2; J: TRBJ2-1; size: NA; V: TRBV4-3; DNA: TGCGCCAGCAGCCAATATTCGGCGGGAGGGCCTGGTAGGGAGCAGTTCTTC; CDR3: CASSQYSAGGPGREQFF
length: 11; D: NA; J: TRBJ2-7; size: NA; V: TRBV7-9; DNA: TGTGCCAGCAGCCCCTCCCACGAGCAGTACTTC; CDR3: CASSPSHEQYF
length: 14; D: NA; J: TRBJ1-2; size: once; V: TRBV19; DNA: TGTGCCAGTAGTACGACTCCCTCCCCCTATGGCTACACCTTC; CDR3: CASSTTPSPYGYTF
length: 14; D: NA; J: TRBJ2-7; size: NA; V: TRBV28; DNA: TGTGCCAGCAAAACTCCCGACTCCCTCTACGAGCAGTACTTC; CDR3: CASKTPDSLYEQYF
length: 15; D: TRBD2; J: TRBJ2-5; size: NA; V: TRBV10-3; DNA: TGTGCCATCAAACTAGCGGGGGGGCCGGGAGAGACCCAGTACTTC; CDR3: CAIKLAGGPGETQYF
length: 13; D: TRBD1; J: TRBJ2-7; size: NA; V: TRBV5-6; DNA: TGTGCCAGCAGCCCACCTAACAGGGGCGAGCAGTACTTC; CDR3: CASSPPNRGEQYF
length: 13; D: TRBD1; J: TRBJ1-2; size: NA; V: TRBV19; DNA: TGTGCCAGTAGTTTCCGGGACAGGGCTGGCTACACCTTC; CDR3: CASSFRDRAGYTF
length: 14; D: NA; J: TRBJ1-2; size: NA; V: TRBV10-3; DNA: TGTGCCATCAGTGTCGGGACTCAGGGGTATGGCTACACCTTC; CDR3: CAISVGTQGYGYTF
length: 11; D: NA; J: TRBJ2-5; size: NA; V: TRBV24-1; DNA: TGTGCCACCAGCACTCAAGAGACCCAGTACTTC; CDR3: CATSTQETQYF
length: 15; D: NA; J: TRBJ1-5; size: NA; V: TRBV28; DNA: TGTGCCAGCAGCTGGGACCTATGGAGCAATCAGCCCCAGCATTTT; CDR3: CASSWDLWSNQPQHF
length: 14; D: NA; J: TRBJ1-2; size: NA; V: TRBV3-1/TRBV3-2; DNA: TGTGCCAGCAGCCAACGGGCGGCCGCCTATGGCTACACCTTC; CDR3: CASSQRAAAYGYTF
length: 15; D: TRBD1; J: TRBJ2-7; size: NA; V: TRBV6-1; DNA: TGTGCCAGCAGTGAACCGGGACAGGGGTTCTACGAGCAGTACTTC; CDR3: CASSEPGQGFYEQYF
length: 15; D: TRBD2; J: TRBJ2-5; size: once; V: TRBV19; DNA: TGTGCCAGTAACCCCAAGCGGGGGGGCCAAGAGACCCAGTACTTC; CDR3: CASNPKRGGQETQYF
length: 15; D: NA; J: TRBJ2-7; size: NA; V: TRBV28; DNA: TGTGCCAGCAGTCCGCCAAGTAGGGCCTCCTACGAGCAGTACTTC; CDR3: CASSPPSRASYEQYF
length: 13; D: NA; J: TRBJ2-2; size: NA; V: TRBV19; DNA: TGTGCCAGTCAAAAAGGGGATATCGGGGAGCTGTTTTTT; CDR3: CASQKGDIGELFF
length: 11; D: TRBD1; J: TRBJ1-2; size: NA; V: TRBV2; DNA: TGTGCCAGCAGGGGGGACAGGAGTTACACCTTC; CDR3: CASRGDRSYTF
length: 16; D: NA; J: TRBJ1-5; size: NA; V: TRBV7-6; DNA: TGTGCCAGCAGCTCCGGTTATGGGGCGAACAATCAGCCCCAGCATTTT; CDR3: CASSSGYGANNQPQHF
length: 15; D: TRBD2; J: TRBJ2-3; size: NA; V: TRBV5-4; DNA: TGTGCCAGCAGCCTGTCGGCAGCGGGGACCGATACGCAGTATTTT; CDR3: CASSLSAAGTDTQYF
length: 13; D: NA; J: TRBJ2-3; size: NA; V: TRBV7-3; DNA: TGTGCCAGCAGCTTAGGATACACAGATACGCAGTATTTT; CDR3: CASSLGYTDTQYF
length: 12; D: NA; J: TRBJ1-2; size: few; V: TRBV29-1; DNA: TGCAGCGTTTCCCGGGACGGATATGGCTACACCTTC; CDR3: CSVSRDGYGYTF
length: 17; D: NA; J: TRBJ1-1; size: once; V: TRBV28; DNA: TGTGCCAGCCCATCCGAGGGGGGGGCGGTCGGGAGCACTGAAGCTTTCTTT; CDR3: CASPSEGGAVGSTEAFF
length: 12; D: NA; J: TRBJ1-1; size: NA; V: TRBV14; DNA: TGTGCCAGCAGCCCTGTGCTGGGGGAAGCTTTCTTT; CDR3: CASSPVLGEAFF
length: 16; D: TRBD2; J: TRBJ2-1; size: NA; V: TRBV28; DNA: TGTGCCAGCAGTTTTCTCCTCGCGGGAGGGTTGAATGAGCAGTTCTTC; CDR3: CASSFLLAGGLNEQFF
length: 14; D: NA; J: TRBJ1-6; size: NA; V: TRBV5-5; DNA: TGTGCCAGCAGCTTGGTGGTCAGTAATTCACCCCTCCACTTT; CDR3: CASSLVVSNSPLHF
length: 13; D: NA; J: TRBJ1-1; size: NA; V: TRBV2; DNA: TGTGCCAGCAGCCCGCGGGTGGGCACTGAAGCTTTCTTT; CDR3: CASSPRVGTEAFF
length: 15; D: NA; J: TRBJ1-6; size: NA; V: TRBV5-1; DNA: TGCGCCAGCAGCTTGAACGGGGGGCCCAATTCACCCCTCCACTTT; CDR3: CASSLNGGPNSPLHF
length: 17; D: NA; J: TRBJ2-1; size: NA; V: TRBV7-9; DNA: TGTGCCAGCAGCTCCAACCTAGGAGCGGAGATCTACAATGAGCAGTTCTTC; CDR3: CASSSNLGAEIYNEQFF
length: 15; D: TRBD2; J: TRBJ2-5; size: few; V: TRBV4-3; DNA: TGCGCCAGCAGCCTCAACGCCCGGGGAGGGGAGACCCAGTACTTC; CDR3: CASSLNARGGETQYF
length: 13; D: NA; J: TRBJ1-2; size: NA; V: TRBV6-5; DNA: TGTGCCAGCAGTACCCAGGGTTTGGCTGGCTACACCTTC; CDR3: CASSTQGLAGYTF